This is a list of T cell receptor beta chains from one sample in a study of identical twins. TCRdb re-called the 5' RACE reads with MiXCR, one entry per CDR3 protein. The table has about 520,000 distinct CDR3 sequences, less than 25% seen once. The same specimen was also included in a second study, on T cells expressing NK-cell markers.

Sample: CD4+ T cells sorted from blood. The origin of the receptors is a woman under 30 in good health. The CDR3 runs from the conserved cysteine through the conserved F or W. D genes are given only for firm matches. Only part of the rows carry a size: once, few, many, or a class if the clone is expanded.

clone_size j_call d_call v_call cdr3_aa cdr3_nt
many TRBJ2-5 NA TRBV5-1 CASTSPYQETQYF TGCGCCAGCACCTCTCCGTACCAAGAGACCCAGTACTTC
few TRBJ2-7 NA TRBV12-3/TRBV12-4 CASSSPTGAPGEQYF TGTGCCAGCAGTTCTCCGACCGGGGCCCCGGGCGAGCAGTACTTC
NA TRBJ1-1 NA TRBV9 CASSVCEGTFF TGTGCCAGCAGCGTCTGTGAAGGGACTTTCTTT
few TRBJ2-6 NA TRBV15 CATLISGANVLTF TGTGCCACCTTAATCTCTGGGGCCAACGTCCTGACTTTC
once TRBJ2-1 TRBD2 TRBV15 CATTKWGRAKNEQFF TGTGCCACCACCAAGTGGGGGAGGGCCAAGAATGAGCAGTTCTTC
few TRBJ1-2 NA TRBV10-3 CAISDHLYGYTF TGTGCCATCAGTGACCATCTCTATGGCTACACCTTC
many TRBJ1-5 NA TRBV12-3/TRBV12-4 CASGLNQPQHF TGTGCCAGCGGGCTGAATCAGCCCCAGCATTTT
NA TRBJ2-7 NA TRBV7-2 CASSLSFVGYEQYF TGTGCCAGCAGCCTCTCGTTCGTCGGCTACGAGCAGTACTTC
NA TRBJ2-7 NA TRBV7-2 CASSSSLYEQYF TGTGCCAGCAGCTCAAGTTTGTACGAGCAGTACTTC
many TRBJ2-1 TRBD2 TRBV12-3/TRBV12-4 CASSPLGGRVGPFF TGTGCCAGCAGTCCGTTGGGCGGGAGGGTTGGTCCGTTCTTC
few TRBJ1-1 TRBD1 TRBV5-1 CASSPGTGGGEAFF TGCGCCAGCAGTCCGGGGACAGGTGGGGGTGAAGCTTTCTTT
NA TRBJ1-2 TRBD1 TRBV5-6 CASSLVGQANYGYTF TGTGCCAGCAGCTTGGTGGGACAGGCGAACTATGGCTACACCTTC
NA TRBJ2-6 NA TRBV20-1 CSARATGTRANVLTF TGCAGTGCTCGCGCCACGGGGACACGGGCCAACGTCCTGACTTTC
NA TRBJ2-2 TRBD2 TRBV11-2 CASSSGLAGENTGELFF TGTGCCAGCAGCTCCGGACTAGCGGGGGAGAACACCGGGGAGCTGTTTTTT
once TRBJ1-2 NA TRBV10-2 CASSNYKQGYGYTF TGCGCCAGCAGTAACTACAAACAGGGTTATGGCTACACCTTC
many TRBJ2-1 NA TRBV7-9 CASSLDGGEQFF TGTGCCAGCAGCTTAGATGGCGGGGAGCAGTTCTTC
many TRBJ2-7 NA TRBV20-1 CSAMVRGRSSYEQYF TGCAGTGCTATGGTTCGGGGAAGAAGCTCCTACGAGCAGTACTTC
NA TRBJ1-2 NA TRBV7-2 CASSLLGLGDYGYTF TGTGCCAGCAGCTTATTGGGACTTGGAGACTATGGCTACACCTTC
NA TRBJ2-7 NA TRBV6-1 CASRIQGSHEQYF TGTGCCAGCAGAATACAGGGAAGCCACGAGCAGTACTTC
NA TRBJ2-3 TRBD2 TRBV5-4 CASSFLAGGDDTQYF TGTGCCAGCAGCTTTCTAGCGGGAGGAGATGATACGCAGTATTTT
NA TRBJ1-5 NA TRBV15 CATSRDLGGQPQHF TGTGCCACCAGCAGAGATTTGGGAGGGCAGCCCCAGCATTTT
NA TRBJ2-3 TRBD2 TRBV6-2/TRBV6-3 CASRRTSGRAGTDTQYF TGTGCCAGCAGGAGGACTAGCGGGAGGGCCGGGACAGATACGCAGTATTTT
many TRBJ2-2 NA TRBV15 CATSRYHGPGELFF TGTGCCACCAGCAGATACCACGGCCCCGGGGAGCTGTTTTTT
NA TRBJ1-1 NA TRBV7-6 CASSLASTRSNAEAFF TGTGCCAGCAGCTTAGCTTCGACACGGTCCAACGCTGAAGCTTTCTTT
few TRBJ2-1 NA TRBV20-1 CSASEGDEQFF TGCAGTGCTAGCGAAGGGGATGAGCAGTTCTTC
many TRBJ2-3 NA TRBV12-3/TRBV12-4 CASRGAGTDTQYF TGTGCCAGCAGGGGAGCAGGCACAGATACGCAGTATTTT
NA TRBJ2-3 TRBD2 TRBV20-1 CSARDIAGSTDTQYF TGCAGTGCTAGAGATATAGCGGGAAGCACAGATACGCAGTATTTT
few TRBJ2-4 NA TRBV3-1 CASSRLRGAKNIQYF TGTGCCAGCAGCCGTCTCCGGGGGGCCAAAAACATTCAGTACTTC
NA TRBJ2-5 TRBD1 TRBV10-1 CASSEAGTGKRETQYF TGCGCCAGCAGTGAGGCCGGGACAGGGAAGAGGGAGACCCAGTACTTC
NA TRBJ2-3 NA TRBV20-1 CSASVRRRGTDTQYF TGCAGTGCTAGTGTCCGGAGGCGAGGCACAGATACGCAGTATTTT
few TRBJ1-5 NA TRBV20-1 CSATRRGGNQPQHF TGCAGTGCCACAAGACGTGGGGGCAATCAGCCCCAGCATTTT
NA TRBJ1-2 NA TRBV12-3/TRBV12-4 CASSLRGGFYTF TGTGCCAGCAGTTTAAGGGGGGGCTTTTACACCTTC
NA TRBJ2-3 NA TRBV7-9 CASSFKSGIRTDTQYF TGTGCCAGCAGCTTTAAATCTGGGATTCGTACAGATACGCAGTATTTT
many TRBJ2-2 NA TRBV20-1 CSAGGQVTGELFF TGCAGTGCTGGGGGTCAGGTCACCGGGGAGCTGTTTTTT
NA TRBJ2-2 NA TRBV4-3 CASSQEGRNTGELFF TGCGCCAGCAGCCAAGAGGGCAGGAACACCGGGGAGCTGTTTTTT
NA TRBJ2-1 TRBD1 TRBV7-2 CASSSPGTGAFPKFF TGTGCCAGCAGCTCGCCGGGGACAGGGGCCTTCCCGAAGTTCTTC
NA TRBJ1-1 NA TRBV10-3 CAIERGMTGNTEAFF TGTGCCATCGAGCGGGGGATGACTGGGAACACTGAAGCTTTCTTT
NA TRBJ2-2 TRBD1 TRBV3-1 CASSQDLVQGAGELFF TGTGCCAGCAGCCAAGATTTGGTGCAGGGGGCCGGGGAGCTGTTTTTT
NA TRBJ1-1 NA TRBV5-1 CASSLWALSTEAFF TGCGCCAGCAGCTTGTGGGCTTTGAGCACTGAAGCTTTCTTT
many TRBJ2-3 TRBD2 TRBV9 CASSYSGGGTDTQYF TGTGCCAGCAGCTATAGCGGGGGCGGCACAGATACGCAGTATTTT
NA TRBJ2-1 TRBD2 TRBV6-1 CASRMRSGASKGFF TGTGCCAGCAGAATGAGGAGCGGGGCCTCAAAAGGGTTCTTC
NA TRBJ2-5 TRBD2 TRBV20-1 CSASLGLAGETQYF TGCAGTGCTAGTTTGGGACTAGCGGGAGAGACCCAGTACTTC